One and the same sample provided the 25 T cell receptor beta chains below, sequenced in a study of T cells in tuberculosis. TCRdb's copy holds only in-frame clones and misses some; the assay was immunoSEQ multiplex PCR. Seen here are over 35,000 clones, about 95% observed once, and the top ten hold about 3.8%. Sequencing used PBMCs. These receptors were collected from a donor aged 10-35 years with latent tuberculosis or without tuberculosis infection.

The chain recombines TRBV28 with TRBJ1-1; possible D gene TRBD1, 5 bases. Trimming removed 2 bases from V and 4 bases from J, with 14 bases in between. Per the germline V gene, CDR1 is MDHEN and CDR2 is SYDVKM. This CDR3 region has 15 residues. The CDR3 DNA is TGTGCCAGCAGTTTAACGAAGGGGTACCGCACTGAAGCTTTCTTT. Translated: CASSLTKGYRTEAFF.

The chain recombines TRBV15 with TRBJ1-4; no clear D. Trimming took 2 bases from V and 7 from J, leaving 5 bases between them. The CDR3 is 12 residues long. Germline V gene sequence: CDR1 LNHNV, CDR2 YYDKDF (reference sequence). The CDR3 DNA follows: TGTGCCACCAGCAGACTCAGTGAAAAACTGTTTTTT. It yields the protein CATSRLSEKLFF.

The chain recombines TRBV9 with TRBJ1-2; TRBD1 aligns across 8 bases. The trim removed 4 bases at V and 5 bases at J, leaving 10 bases unmatched. Germline CDR1 and CDR2: SGDLS and YYNGEE. This CDR3 is 15 amino acids long. The CDR3 nucleotides read TGTGCCAGCAGCCCTCTCGGACAGGGCCCTTATGGCTACACCTTC. Its translation is CASSPLGQGPYGYTF.

DNA of the CDR3: TGTGCCAGCAGCCTTTTAAACACTGAAGCTTTCTTT. Amino acid sequence: CASSLLNTEAFF. The chain employs TRBV14 and TRBJ1-1, with D unresolved. Between the trimmed V and J ends, which lost 4 bases and 2 bases, there was a span of 5 bases. There are 12 residues in the CDR3. Germline CDR1 and CDR2: SGHDN and FVKESK.

This clone appeared a few times. The rearrangement links TRBV6-6 to TRBJ2-2; TRBD1 is a possible D gene (6 bases). The germline V gene has CDR1 MNHNY and CDR2 SVGAGI (reference sequence). The CDR3 length is 14 residues. Between the trimmed V and J ends, which lost 6 bases and 5 bases, there was a span of 13 bases. CDR3 in DNA: TGTGCCAGCAGCCTTCTTAGGGGGACCGGGGAGCTGTTTTTT. Translating gives CASSLLRGTGELFF.

The chain couples TRBV7-2 to TRBJ2-7; D gene uncertain. The CDR3 runs 14 residues. Germline loops: CDR1 SGHTA, CDR2 FQGNSA. V was cut by 3 bases and J by 2 bases, with 11 bases left in between. The CDR3 coding sequence is TGTGCCAGCAGCTTTTCGCTACAGACCTACGAGCAGTACTTC. Its protein product is CASSFSLQTYEQYF.

The chain joins TRBV6-5 to TRBJ1-2; D might be TRBD1 (5 bases). CDR1 is MNHEY and CDR2 is SVGAGI in the germline V gene. Trimming took 6 bases from V and 0 from J, leaving 14 bases between them. The CDR3 spans 15 residues. The DNA for the CDR3 is TGTGCCAGCAGCCCTGAAGGGGATTCTAACTATGGCTACACCTTC. It codes for CASSPEGDSNYGYTF.

CDR3 amino acids: CASSPFSSLAGSWDTQYF. As DNA, the CDR3 is TGTGCCAGCTCACCATTCTCGTCACTAGCGGGGAGTTGGGATACGCAGTATTTT. The rearrangement links TRBV18 to TRBJ2-3; 10 bases align to TRBD2. The CDR3 has 18 amino acids. With 2 bases clipped from V and 6 bases from J, the junction kept 14 bases outside the gene matches. Per germline, CDR1 KGHSH and CDR2 LQKENI. Full variable domain (outside the CDR3, taken from reference TRBV18 and TRBJ2-3): NAGVMQNPRHLVRRRGQEARLRCSPMKGHSHVYWYRQLPEEGLKFMVYLQKENIIDESGMPKERFSAEFPKEGPSILRIQQVVRGDSAAYFCASSPFSSLAGSWDTQYFGPGTRLTVL.

The rearrangement joins TRBV9 to TRBJ1-2, with TRBD1 matching 7 bases. There are 15 residues in the CDR3. The trim removed 1 base at V and 8 bases at J, leaving 11 bases unmatched. CDR1 is SGDLS, CDR2 YYNGEE, per germline. Written as DNA, the CDR3 is TGTGCCAGCAGCGTAAAGAGGGGGCAGAGGGTAGGCTACACCTTC. Amino acids: CASSVKRGQRVGYTF. Drawing the rest from reference TRBV9 and TRBJ1-2, the complete variable domain is DSGVTQTPKHLITATGQRVTLRCSPRSGDLSVYWYQQSLDQGLQFLIQYYNGEERAKGNILERFSAQQFPDLHSELNLSSLELGDSALYFCASSVKRGQRVGYTFGSGTRLTVV.

The V and J genes are TRBV28 and TRBJ2-7; D perhaps matches TRBD1 (6 bases). The CDR3 sequence is 15 residues long. Germline V gene lookup returns CDR1 MDHEN and CDR2 SYDVKM. The ends were cut back, 4 bases at V and 0 bases at J, with 13 bases in the middle. The CDR3 coding sequence is TGTGCCAGCAGTTCCTGGACAGTGAGCTCCTACGAGCAGTACTTC. Translating gives CASSSWTVSSYEQYF.

V gene TRBV19 combines with J gene TRBJ1-4; no reliable D call. The CDR3 contains 15 residues. Germline-derived CDR1 and CDR2 are LNHDA and SQIVND (reference sequence). V lost 3 bases and J 0 bases, leaving 8 bases between the germline ends. CDR3 loop: CASSIRRATNEKLFF. The CDR3 DNA is TGTGCCAGTAGTATCCGACGGGCAACTAATGAAAAACTGTTTTTT.

This chain connects TRBV28 to TRBJ1-5, with 9 positions matching TRBD1. The CDR3 sequence is 13 residues long. J was trimmed by 11 bases and V by 10 bases; bases with no gene match: 12. Per the germline V gene, CDR1 is MDHEN and CDR2 is SYDVKM. The CDR3 region has the DNA TGTGCCACGAAGGGGGACAGGGAAGAGGCCCAGCATTTT. This codes for CATKGDREEAQHF.

The chain has TRBV15 and TRBJ1-1; D ambiguous. The germline gives CDR1 LNHNV, CDR2 YYDKDF (reference sequence). CDR3 length: 14 residues. The germline V and J ends were trimmed by 5 bases and 3 bases, with 13 bases remaining between them. CDR3 sequence: CATSLGGRDTEAFF. CDR3 DNA sequence: TGTGCCACCAGCCTAGGAGGGAGGGACACTGAAGCTTTCTTT.

The V and J genes are TRBV7-2 and TRBJ2-1, with 8 nucleotides matching TRBD1. CDR1 is SGHTA and CDR2 is FQGNSA in the germline V gene. V was clipped by 2 bases and J by 3 bases; unmatched bases: 6. This CDR3 contains 16 residues. CDR3 coding DNA: TGTGCCAGCAGCTTACACAGACAGGGGTTCTACAATGAGCAGTTCTTC. Protein product: CASSLHRQGFYNEQFF.

J is TRBJ1-5 and V is TRBV19; TRBD1 agrees at 8 bases. In germline, CDR1 is LNHDA, CDR2 SQIVND (reference sequence). The CDR3 consists of 13 residues. V lost 6 bases and J lost 7; bases outside the gene matches: 5. CDR3 residues: CASRGQGGQPQHF. DNA of the CDR3: TGTGCCAGTAGAGGACAGGGAGGCCAGCCCCAGCATTTT.

This chain connects TRBV28 to TRBJ1-5, with 10 bases identical to TRBD1. The V and J ends lost 5 bases and 6 bases, in that order; junction bases with no gene match: 4. The CDR3 is 14 amino acids. Germline lookup yields CDR1 MDHEN and CDR2 SYDVKM. In DNA form, the CDR3 reads TGTGCCAGCAGTCGACAGGGGGCTGCTCAGCCCCAGCATTTT. It encodes CASSRQGAAQPQHF.

Here the CDR3 DNA reads TGTGCCAGCAGCTTAGCAGCGCAGGGGGCTGGAAACACCATATATTTT. This gives the protein CASSLAAQGAGNTIYF. V and J are TRBV7-8 and TRBJ1-3; 7 nucleotides agree with TRBD1. CDR3 size: 16 residues. Trimming at V came to 0 bases and at J to 2 bases, leaving 4 bases not matched to a gene. Germline values: CDR1 SGHVS, CDR2 FQNEAQ.

The chain couples TRBV30 to TRBJ2-1; D not certain. The CDR3 is made up of 10 amino acids. Trimming removed 0 bases at V and 10 bases at J, with 4 bases between. Germline CDR1 GTSNPN, CDR2 SVGIG (reference sequence). CDR3 sequence: CAWSVEEQFF. Written as DNA, the CDR3 is TGTGCCTGGAGTGTGGAGGAGCAGTTCTTC.

The J gene is TRBJ2-7, the V gene TRBV21-1; the DNA was not used to check the table's D call, TRBD1. TRBV21-1 is a known pseudogene. The CDR3 has 15 amino acids. The CDR3 DNA sequence: TGTGCCAGCAGCACCCGACAGGGCACAACCTACGAGCAGTACTTC. Residues: CASSTRQGTTYEQYF.

This chain connects TRBV9 to TRBJ1-1; 7 bases are a match to TRBD1. The CDR3 sequence is 15 residues long. Trimming took 1 base from V and 1 from J; bases not matched to a gene: 4. Germline CDR1 SGDLS, CDR2 YYNGEE. Here the CDR3 reads CASSVSGTANTEAFF. The CDR3 region has the DNA TGTGCCAGCAGCGTATCCGGGACAGCGAACACTGAAGCTTTCTTT.

CDR3 protein: CASSLNPRAGNYGYTF. The CDR3 DNA reads as TGTGCCAGCAGCTTAAACCCCCGGGCAGGGAACTATGGCTACACCTTC. The chain combines TRBV7-3 with TRBJ1-2, with D perhaps matching TRBD1 (5 bases). The V end was cut by 1 base, the J end by 2 bases, with 14 bases between. The CDR3 runs 16 residues. The germline CDR1 and CDR2 sequences are SGHTA and FQGTGA.

This clone has only one observation. In DNA form, the CDR3 reads TGTGCTAAGTGGGACAGTCTTCTCTATGGCTACACCTTC. This codes for CAKWDSLLYGYTF. The gene calls are TRBV19 and TRBJ1-2; 7 nucleotides line up with TRBD1. Germline assignment: CDR1 LNHDA and CDR2 SQIVND (reference sequence). The CDR3 spans 13 residues. The entire variable domain, with the rest obtained from reference TRBV19 and TRBJ1-2, is as follows: DGGITQSPKYLFRKEGQNVTLSCEQNLNHDAMYWYRQDPGQGLRLIYYSQIVNDFQKGDIAEGYSVSREKKESFPLTVTSAQKNPTAFYLCAKWDSLLYGYTFGSGTRLTVV.

This sequence joins TRBV7-9 and TRBJ2-5, with D maybe TRBD1 (6 bases). The CDR3 is made up of 16 amino acids. Trimming removed 1 base from V and 7 bases from J, with 19 bases in between. Germline-derived CDR1 and CDR2 are SEHNR and FQNEAQ (reference sequence). The CDR3 bases are TGTGCCAGCAGCTTAGGATCAGGGGATCTCCAGGGGACCCAGTACTTC. Its translation: CASSLGSGDLQGTQYF.

This chain connects TRBV4-1 to TRBJ2-4; TRBD2 aligns across 7 bases. The CDR3 is 14 residues long. With V trimmed by 5 bases and J by 0 bases, 1 base remained unmatched. Germline CDR1 MGHRA, CDR2 YSYEKL. The CDR3 is CASSGGVAKNIQYF. Here the CDR3 DNA reads TGCGCCAGCAGCGGGGGGGTAGCCAAAAACATTCAGTACTTC.

The genes are TRBV27 and TRBJ1-1; 7 bases map to TRBD1. V lost 6 bases to trimming and J lost 1 base; unmatched junction nucleotides: 11. Germline V gene data show CDR1 as MNHEY and CDR2 as SMNVEV (reference sequence). This CDR3 comprises 16 residues. This CDR3 reads CASRLTGVAPNTEAFF. The CDR3 DNA reads as TGTGCCAGCAGACTAACAGGGGTGGCCCCGAACACTGAAGCTTTCTTT.